The rows below give T cell receptor beta chains drawn from one sample of a study of cytomegalovirus exposure and HLA in healthy donors. TCRdb keeps only in-frame clones here, not all; method: immunoSEQ multiplex PCR. The sample has about 180,000 clones, about four fifths seen once. The specimen sequenced was PBMCs. These receptors were taken from a woman aged 18-35 years in good health and CMV-seropositive. The CDR3 runs from the conserved cysteine through the conserved F or W. The D gene is left open where the match is weak. Clone size is stated in some rows and not others, as once, few, many or a class when expanded.

TRBD2	TRBV28	few	TRBJ2-5	CASSQTSGDAETQYF	TGTGCCAGCAGTCAGACTAGCGGTGACGCGGAGACCCAGTACTTC
NA	TRBV29-1	NA	TRBJ2-1	CSVEDRLDGRGYDEQFF	TGCAGCGTTGAAGATAGGTTAGACGGCCGGGGGTATGATGAGCAGTTCTTC
TRBD1	TRBV11-3	NA	TRBJ2-7	CASSRTGRPYEQYF	TGTGCCAGCAGCCGGACAGGGCGGCCCTACGAGCAGTACTTC
TRBD2	TRBV6-5	NA	TRBJ2-3	CASSLGLAGTDTQYF	TGTGCCAGCAGTTTGGGACTAGCGGGCACAGATACGCAGTATTTT
TRBD1	TRBV5-4	NA	TRBJ2-7	CASSLVRDSHEQYF	TGTGCCAGCAGCTTGGTCAGGGACAGCCACGAGCAGTACTTC
NA	TRBV6-5	NA	TRBJ1-5	CASSLRRNQPQHF	TGTGCCAGCAGTTTGAGGAGGAATCAGCCCCAGCATTTT
TRBD1	TRBV5-1	once	TRBJ1-6	CASSIPGQGSPLHF	TGCGCCAGCAGCATACCGGGACAGGGTTCACCCCTCCACTTT
NA	TRBV5-1	NA	TRBJ1-2	CASSLSPGTYGYTF	TGCGCCAGCAGCTTGTCGCCGGGAACCTATGGCTACACCTTC
NA	TRBV2	few	TRBJ1-3	CASSNLNRVGENTIYF	TGTGCCAGCAGTAATTTAAACAGGGTCGGGGAAAACACCATATATTTT
TRBD1	TRBV7-9	NA	TRBJ1-1	CSSSPGGTEAFF	TGTTCCAGCAGCCCAGGGGGCACTGAAGCTTTCTTT
NA	TRBV25-1	NA	TRBJ2-7	CASSDLRRLGRENEQYF	TGTGCCAGCAGTGACCTAAGGCGGCTGGGACGGGAGAACGAGCAGTACTTC
TRBD1	TRBV2	NA	TRBJ1-5	CASSEGLQGAGQPQHF	TGTGCCAGCAGTGAAGGCCTACAGGGGGCTGGACAGCCCCAGCATTTT
NA	TRBV6-1	NA	TRBJ2-1	CASSDLRGFYNEQFF	TGTGCCAGCAGTGATTTGCGGGGCTTCTACAATGAGCAGTTCTTC
NA	TRBV2	NA	TRBJ1-1	CASFPRTVNTEAFF	TGTGCCAGTTTCCCCCGGACAGTTAACACTGAAGCTTTCTTT
NA	TRBV2	NA	TRBJ2-3	CASSVGGQPTDTQYF	TGTGCCAGCAGTGTCGGGGGGCAACCCACAGATACGCAGTATTTT
TRBD1	TRBV5-4	NA	TRBJ2-7	CASSDEDRGYEQYF	TGTGCCAGCAGTGACGAGGACAGGGGGTACGAGCAGTACTTC
TRBD2	TRBV5-4	NA	TRBJ2-5	CASSFRSGGAETQYF	TGTGCCAGCAGCTTTAGGAGCGGGGGGGCGGAGACCCAGTACTTC
NA	TRBV2	NA	TRBJ1-5	CASNLQGFNQPQHF	TGTGCCAGCAACCTACAGGGATTCAATCAGCCCCAGCATTTT
NA	TRBV30	NA	TRBJ2-2	CAWRNTGGGRELFF	TGTGCCTGGAGAAATACCGGAGGGGGCCGGGAGCTGTTTTTT
NA	TRBV7-6	once	TRBJ2-2	CASSLVVSNTGELFF	TGTGCCAGCAGCTTAGTAGTTTCGAACACCGGGGAGCTGTTTTTT
NA	TRBV27	NA	TRBJ2-2	CASSFSSGNTGELFF	TGTGCCAGCAGTTTTAGTAGCGGTAACACCGGGGAGCTGTTTTTT
TRBD1	TRBV11-3	NA	TRBJ2-5	CASSQGAITETQYF	TGTGCCAGCAGCCAGGGGGCTATAACAGAGACCCAGTACTTC
NA	TRBV20-1	NA	TRBJ1-2	CSAGSSGYTF	TGCAGTGCTGGCTCAAGTGGCTACACCTTC
NA	TRBV29-1	NA	TRBJ2-1	CSVEARRGSEQFF	TGCAGCGTTGAAGCAAGACGGGGAAGTGAGCAGTTCTTC
TRBD1	TRBV7-9	NA	TRBJ1-2	CASSERTGGDYGYTF	TGTGCCAGCAGCGAACGGACAGGGGGTGACTATGGCTACACCTTC
TRBD1	TRBV6-1	once	TRBJ2-7	CASSEWGTGSYEQYF	TGTGCCAGCAGTGAATGGGGGACAGGGTCCTACGAGCAGTACTTC
TRBD1	TRBV19	NA	TRBJ1-1	CASSSANWGQKDTEAFF	TGTGCCAGTAGCTCAGCTAATTGGGGACAGAAGGACACTGAAGCTTTCTTT
NA	TRBV7-9	NA	TRBJ2-3	CASSPGSGPGSDTQYF	TGTGCCAGCAGCCCAGGAAGCGGGCCGGGATCAGATACGCAGTATTTT
TRBD1	TRBV7-9	NA	TRBJ1-4	CASSSWTGGSTNEKLFF	TGTGCCAGCAGCTCCTGGACAGGGGGCTCAACTAATGAAAAACTGTTTTTT
NA	TRBV30	NA	TRBJ2-7	CAWSVRRGGMSYEQYF	TGTGCCTGGAGTGTACGGCGAGGGGGTATGTCCTACGAGCAGTACTTC
TRBD1	TRBV7-2	once	TRBJ2-7	CASSLVGQAAEQYF	TGTGCCAGCAGCTTAGTTGGACAGGCGGCCGAGCAGTACTTC
TRBD2	TRBV7-2	NA	TRBJ2-3	CASSLAGLAGGTTQYF	TGTGCCAGCAGCTTAGCGGGACTAGCGGGGGGAACAACGCAGTATTTT
NA	TRBV7-2	NA	TRBJ2-7	CASSLNPGGVSYEQYF	TGTGCCAGCAGCTTAAACCCCGGCGGGGTCTCCTACGAGCAGTACTTC
TRBD2	TRBV11-3	NA	TRBJ2-7	CASSLVAGPSYEQYF	TGTGCCAGCAGCTTAGTAGCGGGACCCTCCTACGAGCAGTACTTC
TRBD1	TRBV7-9	NA	TRBJ2-7	CASTRQGAYEQYF	TGTGCCAGCACCCGACAGGGTGCGTACGAGCAGTACTTC
TRBD1	TRBV6-4	NA	TRBJ1-6	CASSDSTGGNSPLHF	TGTGCCAGCAGTGACTCGACAGGGGGCAATTCACCCCTCCACTTT
NA	TRBV5-1	NA	TRBJ1-1	CASSLGEMNTEAFF	TGCGCCAGCAGCTTAGGGGAAATGAACACTGAAGCTTTCTTT
TRBD1	TRBV10-1	NA	TRBJ1-4	CASSRRQGVDNEKLFF	TGCGCCAGCAGCCGAAGACAGGGGGTCGATAATGAAAAACTGTTTTTT
TRBD2	TRBV5-1	NA	TRBJ2-7	CASSASGAYEQYF	TGCGCCAGCAGCGCTAGCGGTGCCTACGAGCAGTACTTC
TRBD2	TRBV27	NA	TRBJ2-7	CASSFGARGGFWEQYF	TGTGCCAGCAGTTTTGGCGCGCGGGGGGGCTTCTGGGAGCAGTACTTC
NA	TRBV7-9	NA	TRBJ1-2	CASSQPTANYGYTF	TGTGCCAGCAGCCAGCCGACAGCCAACTATGGCTACACCTTC
TRBD2	TRBV5-1	NA	TRBJ2-3	CASSSRTSGSTDTQYF	TGCGCCAGCAGCTCCCGGACTAGCGGGTCCACAGATACGCAGTATTTT
NA	TRBV18	NA	TRBJ2-3	CASSPPIELTDTQYF	TGTGCCAGCTCACCCCCCATAGAGCTGACAGATACGCAGTATTTT
TRBD1	TRBV4-1	once	TRBJ2-7	CASSQDTGQGINEQYF	TGCGCCAGCAGCCAAGATACGGGACAGGGTATTAACGAGCAGTACTTC
NA	TRBV5-1	once	TRBJ1-2	CASSRDTFYGYTF	TGCGCCAGCAGCCGTGACACGTTCTATGGCTACACCTTC
NA	TRBV13	NA	TRBJ1-1	CASSLIGSRNEAFF	TGTGCCAGCAGCTTGATAGGGAGTAGGAATGAAGCTTTCTTT
NA	TRBV12-2	NA	TRBJ1-1	CASLPGGRGEAFF	TGTGCAAGCCTCCCAGGAGGGCGCGGAGAAGCTTTCTTT
NA	TRBV6-1	once	TRBJ2-7	CASITGDSYEQYF	TGTGCCAGCATTACTGGGGACTCCTACGAGCAGTACTTC
TRBD1	TRBV2	NA	TRBJ1-1	CASTPGQGAGNTEAFF	TGTGCCAGCACCCCGGGACAGGGGGCGGGGAACACTGAAGCTTTCTTT
NA	TRBV15	NA	TRBJ1-5	CATSRGTDYQPQHF	TGTGCCACCAGCAGAGGGACAGACTATCAGCCCCAGCATTTT
NA	TRBV7-6	NA	TRBJ1-3	CASSPPAGFGNTIYF	TGTGCCAGCAGCCCCCCGGCAGGGTTTGGAAACACCATATATTTT
NA	TRBV6-5	NA	TRBJ1-2	CASSKQGSYGYTF	TGTGCCAGCAGTAAACAGGGAAGCTATGGCTACACCTTC
TRBD1	TRBV7-6	NA	TRBJ2-7	CASSRTGPYEQYF	TGTGCCAGCAGCCGGACAGGCCCCTACGAGCAGTACTTC
TRBD1	TRBV6-5	NA	TRBJ2-5	CASRRRQGPRGTQYF	TGTGCCAGCAGACGAAGACAGGGGCCTAGAGGGACCCAGTACTTC
TRBD1	TRBV4-1	NA	TRBJ1-5	CASSQGGQSTYQPQHF	TGCGCCAGCAGCCAAGGGGGACAGTCAACCTATCAGCCCCAGCATTTT